The 16 T cell receptor beta chains below come from one sample, sequenced in a study of low-dose radiotherapy and immunotherapy resistance in tumors. Time point here: before trial treatment. TRAV and TRBV primers primed cDNA for both TCRalpha and TCRbeta. A constant-region primer paired with the V-primer adapter amplified TCRs over around 18 PCR cycles. TCRdb passed the reads through MiXCR, listing each CDR3 protein once. The sample lists 35,000 to 50,000 distinct CDR3 sequences; about 28% were seen once. The sequenced sample was PBMCs, obtained before treatment. The receptors shown here come from a male donor with gallbladder cancer.

On this clonotype: A far larger clone is one nucleotide away, so this likely arose from a read error. The chain joins TRBV10-3 to TRBJ2-3; the match to TRBD1 covers 8 bases. Germline CDR1 and CDR2: ENHRY and SYGVKD. There are 17 residues in the CDR3. The ends lost 5 bases at V and 1 base at J; junction bases unmatched: 11. The CDR3 is CAISPPQGARGTDTQYF. Here the CDR3 DNA reads TGTGCCATCAGTCCGCCTCAGGGGGCGCGAGGCACAGATACGCAGTATTTT.

The chain joins TRBV7-9 to TRBJ2-1; D is ambiguous. V was pared by 8 bases and J by 10 bases, with 6 bases between. Per the germline V gene, CDR1 is SEHNR and CDR2 is FQNEAQ (reference sequence). The CDR3 consists of 9 residues. CDR3 DNA: TGTGCCAGCCCCGGGGAGCAGTTCTTC. This encodes CASPGEQFF. Full variable domain (remainder filled in from reference TRBV7-9 and TRBJ2-1): DTGVSQNPRHKITKRGQNVTFRCDPISEHNRLYWYRQTLGQGPEFLTYFQNEAQLEKSRLLSDRFSAERPKGSFSTLEIQRTEQGDSAMYLCASPGEQFFGPGTRLTVL.

This clonotype was detected many times. The chain carries TRBV6-2 or TRBV6-3 and TRBJ2-5; possibly TRBD1 for D (6 bases). The CDR3 is made up of 11 amino acids. CDR1 and CDR2 from the germline V gene are MNHEY and SVGEGT. Deletions cut 9 bases from V and 5 bases from J, with 10 bases between. The CDR3, as DNA: TGTGCCAGATACAGGGAGGAGACCCAGTACTTC. Protein product: CARYREETQYF.

V gene TRBV12-3 or TRBV12-4 combines with J gene TRBJ1-6; 7 bases agree with TRBD1. The CDR3 is made up of 14 amino acids. Losses at the gene ends were 7 bases for V and 5 bases for J; bases not matched to a gene: 5. CDR3 sequence: CASKPGTDNSPLHF. CDR3 nucleotides: TGTGCCAGCAAACCCGGGACAGATAATTCACCCCTCCACTTT.

In its sample, this clonotype was seen a few times. J is TRBJ2-7 and V is TRBV6-2 or TRBV6-3; 8 bases align to TRBD2. The V gene end was trimmed by 10 bases and the J gene end by 6 bases; junction bases not matched to a gene: 11. Looked up from germline, CDR1 is MNHEY and CDR2 is SVGEGT. The CDR3 runs 13 residues. CDR3 coding DNA: TGTGCCACCTCGGGACTAGTTCTCGCCGAGCAGTACTTC. It codes for CATSGLVLAEQYF.

On this clonotype itself: A far larger clone is a single base away, which makes a read error likely. CDR3 bases: TGTGCCAGCAGTGACCGGACACTAGCGGGTTCAAGCACAGATACGCAGTATTTT. It yields the protein CASSDRTLAGSSTDTQYF. The chain carries TRBV6-1 and TRBJ2-3, with 9 bases lining up with TRBD2. The CDR3 runs to 18 residues. Germline CDR1 is MNHNS and CDR2 is SASEGT. V dropped 3 bases and J dropped 0; count of bases not matched to a gene: 10.

The chain employs TRBV5-1 and TRBJ2-7; the D gene is possibly TRBD1 (5 bases). The CDR3 is 15 amino acids. CDR1 is SGHRS and CDR2 is YFSETQ in the germline V gene. Trimming cost V 4 bases and J 5 bases, with 19 bases left between them. CDR3 region: CASSVGAAVSHEQYF. The CDR3 DNA reads TGCGCCAGCAGCGTTGGGGCCGCGGTTAGCCACGAGCAGTACTTC.

The V gene is TRBV20-1, the J gene TRBJ2-5; the match to TRBD1 covers 7 bases. Trimming at V came to 6 bases and at J to 3 bases, leaving 10 bases not matched to a gene. CDR3 length: 14 residues. Per the germline V gene, CDR1 is DFQATT and CDR2 is SNEGSKA (reference sequence). Here the CDR3 DNA reads TGCAGTGCGGAACCGACAGGGATAGAAGAGACCCAGTACTTC. This gives the protein CSAEPTGIEETQYF.

This clonotype has at least ten counts. V usage is TRBV5-1 and J usage is TRBJ2-7; 9 nucleotides align to TRBD1. V dropped 0 bases and J dropped 6; count of bases not matched to a gene: 4. Germline lookup yields CDR1 SGHRS and CDR2 YFSETQ. The CDR3 length is 14 residues. The CDR3 nucleotides are TGCGCCAGCAGCTTGGGACAGGGGGAGAGCGAGCAGTACTTC. Protein sequence: CASSLGQGESEQYF.

As to this clonotype: A far larger clone is only one base removed, so a read error is likely. V and J are TRBV6-8 and TRBJ2-5; D may be TRBD1 (5 bases). The length of the CDR3 is 14 residues. Looked up from germline, CDR1 is MNHGY and CDR2 is SAAAGT. The CDR3 loop reads CASRGQGSGETRYF. CDR3 in DNA: TGTGCCAGCAGGGGGCAGGGTTCAGGAGAGACCCGGTACTTC.

This clonotype came up many times. V and J are TRBV30 and TRBJ2-1; 7 positions match TRBD2. This CDR3 has 14 amino acids. Per germline, CDR1 GTSNPN and CDR2 SVGIG (reference sequence). Losses at the gene ends were 1 base for V and 6 bases for J; bases not matched to a gene: 6. This chain's CDR3 is CAWSGTSSANEQFF. CDR3 nucleotide sequence: TGTGCCTGGAGTGGGACTAGTTCGGCCAATGAGCAGTTCTTC.

This clonotype came up once. A much larger clone lies one base from this, so it may be a read error. The V call is TRBV9, the J call TRBJ2-4, with 12 bases lining up with TRBD2. The junction had 7 bases not matched to a gene; V was cut back by 2 bases and J by 7 bases. The germline V gene encodes CDR1 SGDLS and CDR2 YYNGEE. This CDR3 has 16 residues. The CDR3: CASSVRLAGDVNIQYF. The CDR3 DNA is TGTGCCAGCAGCGTGCGACTAGCGGGAGATGTCAACATTCAGTACTTC.

This clonotype occurred many times. The junction does not match germline at one end; this may be a read error. V usage is TRBV5-1 and J usage is TRBJ2-1; no reliable D call. Germline V lookup: CDR1 SGHRS, CDR2 YFSETQ. The CDR3 contains 11 residues. The CDR3 sequence: CASSPNNEQFF. CDR3 coding DNA: TGTGCCAGCAGCCCGAACAATGAGCAGTTCTTC.

Concerning this clonotype itself: This may arise from a read error, as a much more abundant clone is one base away. The chain combines TRBV20-1 with TRBJ2-2; 16 bases fit TRBD2. The CDR3 covers 15 residues. Looked up from germline, CDR1 is DFQATT and CDR2 is SNEGSKA (reference sequence). CDR3: CSAPGLAGGPGEPFF. The DNA for the CDR3 is TGCAGTGCTCCGGGACTAGCGGGAGGGCCCGGGGAGCCGTTTTTT.

The chain recombines TRBV9 with TRBJ2-5, with D possibly called TRBD1 or TRBD2 (6 bases each). CDR1 is SGDLS, CDR2 YYNGEE, per germline. The CDR3 spans 15 residues. V was shortened by 4 bases and J by 5 bases, with 18 bases between the two germline ends. The CDR3, as DNA: TGTGCCAGCAGCCTCAGGTCGGGGGCGCGCGAGACCCAGTACTTC. Encoded protein: CASSLRSGARETQYF.

This clonotype appeared many times. The chain joins TRBV7-2 to TRBJ1-2, with a weak D call TRBD1 (6 bases). The germline V gene has CDR1 SGHTA and CDR2 FQGNSA. The CDR3 runs 16 residues. V was clipped by 5 bases and J by 7 bases, with 23 bases between them. CDR3 DNA sequence: TGTGCCAGCAGCCCAAGACAGGCGGGCAAAGGGACTGGCTACACCTTC. Its protein is CASSPRQAGKGTGYTF.